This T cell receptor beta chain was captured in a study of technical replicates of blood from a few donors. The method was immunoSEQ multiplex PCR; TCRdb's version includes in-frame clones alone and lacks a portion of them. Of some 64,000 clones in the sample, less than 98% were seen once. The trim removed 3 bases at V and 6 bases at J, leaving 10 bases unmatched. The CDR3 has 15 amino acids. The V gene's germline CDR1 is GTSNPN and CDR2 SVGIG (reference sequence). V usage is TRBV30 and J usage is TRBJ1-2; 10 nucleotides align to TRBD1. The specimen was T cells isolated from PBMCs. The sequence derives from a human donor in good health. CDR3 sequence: CAWRPSRTGGHGYTF. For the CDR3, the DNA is TGTGCCTGGAGGCCGTCTCGGACAGGGGGACATGGCTACACCTTC.